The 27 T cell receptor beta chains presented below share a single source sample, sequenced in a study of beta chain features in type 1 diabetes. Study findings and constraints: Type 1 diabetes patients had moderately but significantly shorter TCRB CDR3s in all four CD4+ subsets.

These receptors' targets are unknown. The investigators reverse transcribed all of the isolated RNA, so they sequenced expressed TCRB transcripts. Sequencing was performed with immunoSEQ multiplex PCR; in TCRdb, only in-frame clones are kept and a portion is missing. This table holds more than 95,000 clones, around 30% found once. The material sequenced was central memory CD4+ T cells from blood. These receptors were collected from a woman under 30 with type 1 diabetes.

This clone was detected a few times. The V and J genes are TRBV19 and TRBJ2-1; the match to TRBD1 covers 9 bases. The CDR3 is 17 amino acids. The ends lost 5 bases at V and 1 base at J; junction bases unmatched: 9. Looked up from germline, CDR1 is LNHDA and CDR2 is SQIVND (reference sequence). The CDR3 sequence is CASSVLLGTGSYNEQFF. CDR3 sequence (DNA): TGTGCCAGTAGTGTCCTTCTGGGGACAGGGTCCTACAATGAGCAGTTCTTC.

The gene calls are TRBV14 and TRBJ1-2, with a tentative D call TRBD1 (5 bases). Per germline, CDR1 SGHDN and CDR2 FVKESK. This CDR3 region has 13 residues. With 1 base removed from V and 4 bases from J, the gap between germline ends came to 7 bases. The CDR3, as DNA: TGTGCCAGCAGCCAAGGACAGCCCTATGGCTACACCTTC. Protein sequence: CASSQGQPYGYTF.

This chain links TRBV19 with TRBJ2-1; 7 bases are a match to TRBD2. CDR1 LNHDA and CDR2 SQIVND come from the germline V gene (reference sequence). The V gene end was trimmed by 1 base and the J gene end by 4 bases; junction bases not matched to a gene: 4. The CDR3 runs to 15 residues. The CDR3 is CASSIAAGRYNEQFF. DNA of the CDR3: TGTGCCAGTAGTATAGCAGCGGGAAGATACAATGAGCAGTTCTTC.

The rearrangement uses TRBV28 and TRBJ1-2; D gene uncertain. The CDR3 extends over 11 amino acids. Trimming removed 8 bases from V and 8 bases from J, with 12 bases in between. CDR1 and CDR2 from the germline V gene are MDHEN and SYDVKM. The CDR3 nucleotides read TGTGCCAGCCGTACGGTGTCAGGCTACACCTTC. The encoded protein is CASRTVSGYTF.

The CDR3 nucleotides are TGTGCCTGGGGGGACACGGTTGACTATGGCTACACCTTC. It specifies CAWGDTVDYGYTF. The chain couples TRBV30 to TRBJ1-2, with D possibly being TRBD1 (6 bases). Between the trimmed V and J ends, which lost 5 bases and 3 bases, there was a span of 13 bases. Germline V gene data show CDR1 as GTSNPN and CDR2 as SVGIG (reference sequence). There are 13 residues in the CDR3.

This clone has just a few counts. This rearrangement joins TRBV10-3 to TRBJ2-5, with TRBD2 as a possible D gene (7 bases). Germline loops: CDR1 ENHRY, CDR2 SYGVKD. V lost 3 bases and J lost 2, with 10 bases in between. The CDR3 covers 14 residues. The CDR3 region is CAISERGGQETQYF. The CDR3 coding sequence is TGTGCCATCAGTGAAAGGGGGGGGCAAGAGACCCAGTACTTC.

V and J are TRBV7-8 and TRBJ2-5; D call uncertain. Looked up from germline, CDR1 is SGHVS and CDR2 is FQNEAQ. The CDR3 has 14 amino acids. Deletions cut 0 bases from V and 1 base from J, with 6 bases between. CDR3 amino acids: CASSLAPGQETQYF. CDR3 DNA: TGTGCCAGCAGCTTAGCGCCCGGCCAAGAGACCCAGTACTTC.

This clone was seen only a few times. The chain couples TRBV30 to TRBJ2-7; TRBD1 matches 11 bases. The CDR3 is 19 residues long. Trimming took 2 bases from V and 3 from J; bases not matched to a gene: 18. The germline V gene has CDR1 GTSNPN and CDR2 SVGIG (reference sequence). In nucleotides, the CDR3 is TGTGCCTGGAGTCCGATGCCGGGACAGGGGGTCCAGAGCCGCTACGAGCAGTACTTC. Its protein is CAWSPMPGQGVQSRYEQYF.

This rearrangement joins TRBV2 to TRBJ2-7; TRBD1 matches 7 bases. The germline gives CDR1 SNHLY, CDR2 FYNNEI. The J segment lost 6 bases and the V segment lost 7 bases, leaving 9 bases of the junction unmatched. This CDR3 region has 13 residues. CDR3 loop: CASTRDSRGEQYF. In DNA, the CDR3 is TGTGCCAGCACCCGGGACAGTAGGGGCGAGCAGTACTTC.

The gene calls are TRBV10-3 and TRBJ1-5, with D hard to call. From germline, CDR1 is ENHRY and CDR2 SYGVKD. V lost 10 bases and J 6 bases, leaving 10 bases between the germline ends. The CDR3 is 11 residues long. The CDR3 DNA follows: TGTGCCACCGGGGAGGGTCAGCCCCAGCATTTT. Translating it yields CATGEGQPQHF.

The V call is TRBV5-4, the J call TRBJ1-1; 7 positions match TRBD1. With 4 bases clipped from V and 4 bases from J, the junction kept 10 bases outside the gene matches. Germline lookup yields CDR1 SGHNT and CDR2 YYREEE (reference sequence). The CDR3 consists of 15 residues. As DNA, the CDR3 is TGTGCCAGCAGCCCCTCGAACAGGGGATCCACTGAAGCTTTCTTT. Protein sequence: CASSPSNRGSTEAFF.

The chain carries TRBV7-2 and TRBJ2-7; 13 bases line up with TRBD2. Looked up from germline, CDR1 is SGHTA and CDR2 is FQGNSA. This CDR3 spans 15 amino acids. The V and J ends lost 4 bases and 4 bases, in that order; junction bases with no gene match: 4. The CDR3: CASSSRTSGRYEQYV. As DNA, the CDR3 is TGTGCCAGCAGCTCTCGGACTAGCGGGAGATACGAGCAGTACGTC.

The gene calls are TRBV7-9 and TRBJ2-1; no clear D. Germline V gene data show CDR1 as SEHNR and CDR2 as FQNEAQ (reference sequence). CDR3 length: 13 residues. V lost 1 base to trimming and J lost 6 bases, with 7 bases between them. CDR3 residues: CASSLDLGNEQFF. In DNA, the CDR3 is TGTGCCAGCAGCTTAGATCTAGGCAATGAGCAGTTCTTC.

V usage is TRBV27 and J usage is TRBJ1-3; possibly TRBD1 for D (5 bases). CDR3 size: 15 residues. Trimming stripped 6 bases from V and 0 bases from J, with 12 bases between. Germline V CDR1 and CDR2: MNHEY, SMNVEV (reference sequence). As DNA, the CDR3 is TGTGCCAGCAGCGACAGTCCCGTCTCTGGAAACACCATATATTTT. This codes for CASSDSPVSGNTIYF.

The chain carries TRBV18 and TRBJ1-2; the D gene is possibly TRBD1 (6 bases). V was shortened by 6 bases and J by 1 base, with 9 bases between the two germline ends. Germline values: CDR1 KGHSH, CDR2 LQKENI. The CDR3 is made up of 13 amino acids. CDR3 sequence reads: CASSGAINYGYTF. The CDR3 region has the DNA TGTGCCAGCTCGGGGGCGATTAACTATGGCTACACCTTC.

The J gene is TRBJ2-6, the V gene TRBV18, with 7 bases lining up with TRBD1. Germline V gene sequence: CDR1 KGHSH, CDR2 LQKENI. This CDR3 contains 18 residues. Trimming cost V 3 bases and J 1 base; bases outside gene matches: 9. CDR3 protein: CASSPQTGLGSGANVLTF. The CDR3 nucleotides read TGTGCCAGCTCACCGCAGACAGGGTTGGGTTCTGGGGCCAACGTCCTGACTTTC.

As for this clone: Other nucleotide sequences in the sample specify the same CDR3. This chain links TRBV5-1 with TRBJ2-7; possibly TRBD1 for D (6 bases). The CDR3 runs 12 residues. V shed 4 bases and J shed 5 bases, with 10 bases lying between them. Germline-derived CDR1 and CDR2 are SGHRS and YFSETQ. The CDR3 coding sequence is TGCGCCAGCAGCCTAGACAGGCACGAGCAGTACTTC. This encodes CASSLDRHEQYF.

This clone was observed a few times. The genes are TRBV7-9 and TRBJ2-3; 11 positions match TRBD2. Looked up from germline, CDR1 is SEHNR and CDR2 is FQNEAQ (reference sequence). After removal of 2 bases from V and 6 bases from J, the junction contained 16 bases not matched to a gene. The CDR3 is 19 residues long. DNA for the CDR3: TGTGCCAGCAGCTTAACTCTAGCGGGAGGAGTTTCCGCCTGGGATACGCAGTATTTT. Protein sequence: CASSLTLAGGVSAWDTQYF. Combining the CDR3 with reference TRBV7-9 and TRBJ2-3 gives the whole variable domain DTGVSQNPRHKITKRGQNVTFRCDPISEHNRLYWYRQTLGQGPEFLTYFQNEAQLEKSRLLSDRFSAERPKGSFSTLEIQRTEQGDSAMYLCASSLTLAGGVSAWDTQYFGPGTRLTVL.

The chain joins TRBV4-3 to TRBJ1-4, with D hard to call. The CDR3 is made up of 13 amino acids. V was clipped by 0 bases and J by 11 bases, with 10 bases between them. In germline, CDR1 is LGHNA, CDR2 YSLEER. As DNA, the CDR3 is TGCGCCAGCAGCCAAGATAAAACCGAGAAACTGTTTTTT. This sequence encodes CASSQDKTEKLFF.

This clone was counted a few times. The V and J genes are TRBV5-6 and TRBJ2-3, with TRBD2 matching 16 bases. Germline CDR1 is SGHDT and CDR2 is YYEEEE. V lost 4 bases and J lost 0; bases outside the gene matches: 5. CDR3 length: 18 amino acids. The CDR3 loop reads CASSPGLAGGWSTDTQYF. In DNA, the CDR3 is TGTGCCAGCAGCCCGGGACTAGCGGGAGGGTGGAGCACAGATACGCAGTATTTT.

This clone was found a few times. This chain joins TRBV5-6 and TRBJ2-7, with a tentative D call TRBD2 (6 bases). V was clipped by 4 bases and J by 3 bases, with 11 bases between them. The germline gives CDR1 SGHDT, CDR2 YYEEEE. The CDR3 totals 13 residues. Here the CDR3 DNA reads TGTGCCAGCAGCGCCCGGGAGCTCTACGAGCAGTACGTC. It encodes CASSARELYEQYV.

CDR3 region: CASSLGDQETQYF. The CDR3 region has the DNA TGTGCCAGCAGCCTCGGAGACCAAGAGACCCAGTACTTC. The J gene is TRBJ2-5, the V gene TRBV7-9, with unresolved D. Trimming removed 5 bases at V and 0 bases at J, with 7 bases between. The CDR3 length is 13 residues. Germline CDR1 is SEHNR and CDR2 is FQNEAQ (reference sequence).

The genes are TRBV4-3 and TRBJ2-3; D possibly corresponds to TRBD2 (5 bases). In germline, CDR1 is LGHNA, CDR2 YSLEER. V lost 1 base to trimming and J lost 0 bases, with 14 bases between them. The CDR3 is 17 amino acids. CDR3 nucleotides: TGCGCCAGCAGCCAAGGAGGGTCGCGAACTAGCACAGATACGCAGTATTTT. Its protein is CASSQGGSRTSTDTQYF.

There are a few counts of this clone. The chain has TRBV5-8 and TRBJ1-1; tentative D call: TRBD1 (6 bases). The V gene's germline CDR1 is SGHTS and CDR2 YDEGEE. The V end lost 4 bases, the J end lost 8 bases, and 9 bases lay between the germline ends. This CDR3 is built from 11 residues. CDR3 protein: CASSGGSEAFF. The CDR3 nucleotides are TGTGCCAGCAGCGGGGGCTCCGAAGCTTTCTTT.

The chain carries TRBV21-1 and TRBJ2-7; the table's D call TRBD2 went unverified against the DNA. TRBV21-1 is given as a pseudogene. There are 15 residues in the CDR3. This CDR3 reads CASSKLAGVSYEQYF. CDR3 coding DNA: TGTGCCAGCAGCAAACTAGCGGGAGTCTCCTACGAGCAGTACTTC.

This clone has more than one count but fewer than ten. In DNA form, the CDR3 reads TGTGCCAGCTCAGCAGGGACAGGATATACGAGCTCCTACAATGAGCAGTTCTTC. It specifies CASSAGTGYTSSYNEQFF. This chain links TRBV18 with TRBJ2-1, with TRBD1 matching 8 bases. Trimming removed 5 bases from V and 0 bases from J; junction bases left unmatched: 12. The germline CDR1 and CDR2 sequences are KGHSH and LQKENI. This CDR3 has 18 residues.

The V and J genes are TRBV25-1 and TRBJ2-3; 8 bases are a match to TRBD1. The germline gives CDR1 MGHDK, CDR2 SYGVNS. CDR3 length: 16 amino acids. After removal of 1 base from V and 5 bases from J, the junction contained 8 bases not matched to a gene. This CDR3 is CASSESGQGRGDTQYF. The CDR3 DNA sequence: TGTGCCAGCAGTGAATCCGGACAGGGCCGGGGAGATACGCAGTATTTT.